This TCR beta chain is from a study of early T cells in non-severe SARS-CoV-2 infection. A remark on this clonotype: A clone one base away is much larger, so this may be a read error.

Germline assignment: CDR1 LGHDT and CDR2 YNNKEL (reference sequence). Trimming cost V 4 bases and J 9 bases, with 10 bases left between them. The CDR3 is 12 residues long. MiXCR, applied by TCRdb to the 5' RACE reads, yields one record per CDR3 protein. The sample holds fewer than 100,000 distinct CDR3 sequences, about 12% seen once. Sequenced material: whole blood. The receptor was isolated from an adult who was a healthcare worker with PCR-confirmed SARS-CoV-2 infection or an uninfected control (not recorded which). This chain connects TRBV3-1 to TRBJ2-4; tentative D call: TRBD2 (5 bases). CDR3 DNA sequence: TGTGCCAGCAGCCTACCCGCGGGCATTCAGTACTTC. This gives the protein CASSLPAGIQYF.